Included here is one TCR beta chain sequence, with context. The sample belongs to a study of cytomegalovirus exposure and HLA in healthy donors. The germline gives CDR1 MNHEY, CDR2 SVGAGI. This CDR3 contains 14 residues. V lost 3 bases and J lost 3; bases outside the gene matches: 4. The study ran its PCR with 60 Vbeta and 13 Jbeta primers. Produced via immunoSEQ multiplex PCR; TCRdb's table is partial and in-frame only. The sample lists 15,000 to 20,000 clones; about 74% were seen once. Source material: PBMCs. The genes are TRBV6-5 and TRBJ1-2; the match to TRBD1 covers 7 bases. This receptor was obtained from a man between 18 and 29 years old in good health and CMV-seronegative. The chain's CDR3 is CASSYDRVDYGYTF. The CDR3 DNA reads as TGTGCCAGCAGTTATGACAGGGTGGACTATGGCTACACCTTC.